This T cell receptor beta chain was captured by sequencing in a study of shared clonotypes between healthy human individuals. Regarding the study as a whole: Around 5% was the fraction of naive CD4 clonotypes found shared across a handful of donors. Naive subsets tended to show greater estimated richness than memory subsets. Rarefaction revealed incomplete sorted-subset sequencing despite large depth.

Repertoires were generated with immunoSEQ multiplex PCR, while TCRdb's copy carries only in-frame clones and drops some. The sample shows fewer than 3 million clones, roughly 90% of them seen only once. The length of the CDR3 is 14 residues. The ends were cut back, 4 bases at V and 4 bases at J, with 14 bases in the middle. Germline V gene lookup returns CDR1 SGDLS and CDR2 YYNGEE. Note on this clone: Its antigen is currently unknown.

The genes are TRBV9 and TRBJ1-2, with a tentative D call TRBD1 (5 bases). This clonotype was obtained from a man aged 18 to 30 in good health. Some clones in this sample may be carry-over from other donors' samples. Sequencing was done on a sample of naive CD4+ T cells from PBMCs. Subset meaning: CD45RA+ positively selected. CDR3 protein: CASSPQGSPYGYTF. DNA of the CDR3: TGTGCCAGCAGCCCTCAGGGCAGTCCCTATGGCTACACCTTC. Full variable domain (rest looked up from reference TRBV9 and TRBJ1-2): DSGVTQTPKHLITATGQRVTLRCSPRSGDLSVYWYQQSLDQGLQFLIQYYNGEERAKGNILERFSAQQFPDLHSELNLSSLELGDSALYFCASSPQGSPYGYTFGSGTRLTVV.